The 7 T cell receptor beta chains listed next were all sequenced from one sample in a study of cytomegalovirus exposure and HLA in healthy donors. This PCR relied on a set of 60 Vbeta primers and 13 Jbeta primers. Data came from immunoSEQ multiplex PCR; TCRdb stores just in-frame clones and leaves some out. The sample's table shows about 46,000 clones. Sequencing was carried out using PBMCs. All receptors come from a woman aged 40-49 years in good health and CMV-seronegative.

This sequence joins TRBV4-1 and TRBJ1-5; TRBD1 matches at 9 bases. The CDR3 loop spans 15 amino acids. Losses at the gene ends were 1 base for V and 6 bases for J; bases not matched to a gene: 4. CDR1 MGHRA and CDR2 YSYEKL come from the germline V gene. The CDR3 loop is CASSQAQGARQPQHF. CDR3 nucleotide sequence: TGCGCCAGCAGCCAAGCACAGGGGGCGCGTCAGCCCCAGCATTTT.

The CDR3 nucleotides read TGTGCCAGCAGTCACAGTCGGGACAATCAGCCCCAGCATTTT. Its protein product is CASSHSRDNQPQHF. This chain connects TRBV2 to TRBJ1-5; no firm D call. CDR1 is SNHLY, CDR2 FYNNEI, per germline. V was shortened by 5 bases and J by 3 bases, with 11 bases between the two germline ends. The CDR3 is 14 amino acids. The variable domain in full, with the rest retrieved from reference TRBV2 and TRBJ1-5, is EPEVTQTPSHQVTQMGQEVILRCVPISNHLYFYWYRQILGQKVEFLVSFYNNEISEKSEIFDDQFSVERPDGSNFTLKIRSTKLEDSAMYFCASSHSRDNQPQHFGDGTRLSIL.

The rearrangement links TRBV19 to TRBJ1-2; 9 bases map to TRBD1. J lost 2 bases, V lost 6 bases, and 4 bases had no gene match. This CDR3 contains 14 residues. Germline V CDR1 and CDR2: LNHDA, SQIVND (reference sequence). CDR3 in amino acids: CASSGQGLNYGYTF. CDR3 nucleotides: TGTGCCAGTAGCGGACAGGGGTTGAACTATGGCTACACCTTC.

This chain joins TRBV6-1 and TRBJ2-7; D is perhaps TRBD1 (5 bases). Germline assignment: CDR1 MNHNS and CDR2 SASEGT. With 0 bases removed from V and 2 bases from J, the gap between germline ends came to 11 bases. The CDR3 spans 15 residues. The DNA of the CDR3 is TGTGCCAGCAGTGAAGCATACAGGCTGACCTACGAGCAGTACTTC. Residues: CASSEAYRLTYEQYF.

This chain connects TRBV19 to TRBJ1-2; no reliable D call. V was clipped by 7 bases and J by 8 bases, with 8 bases between them. Germline values: CDR1 LNHDA, CDR2 SQIVND (reference sequence). This CDR3 has 10 amino acids. This CDR3 is CASKLGGYTF. CDR3 sequence (DNA): TGTGCCAGTAAACTAGGGGGCTACACCTTC.

This rearrangement joins TRBV19 to TRBJ2-7; TRBD1 matches at 7 bases. Unmatched junction bases numbered 3, after V lost 4 bases and J lost 3 bases. The CDR3 totals 13 residues. From germline, CDR1 is LNHDA and CDR2 SQIVND (reference sequence). CDR3 region: CASSSRQGYEQYF. The CDR3 DNA sequence: TGTGCCAGTAGTAGCAGACAGGGCTACGAGCAGTACTTC.

V gene TRBV11-2 combines with J gene TRBJ2-5; possible D gene TRBD2, 6 bases. Between the trimmed V and J ends, which lost 1 base and 5 bases, there was a span of 17 bases. CDR3 length equals 16 residues. Germline lookup yields CDR1 SGHAT and CDR2 FQNNGV. The chain's CDR3 is CASSLGVGGDGETQYF. As DNA, the CDR3 is TGTGCCAGCAGCTTAGGGGTGGGAGGCGATGGGGAGACCCAGTACTTC.